A single sample gave rise to the 9 T cell receptor beta chains below, sequenced in a study of T-cell memory formation after mild COVID-19. TCRdb passed the 5' RACE reads through MiXCR, listing each CDR3 protein once. The table records under 200,000 distinct CDR3 sequences, 25% to 40% of them present only once. The sequenced sample consisted of PBMCs or a T cell subset sorted from them (not recorded which). All receptors derive from an adult woman who had mild COVID-19 (a few samples of this study predate the infection). Cell type and time point are not known.

CDR3 in amino acids: CASSLDGLEETQYF. The CDR3 region has the DNA TGTGCCAGCAGCTTGGATGGTCTAGAAGAGACCCAGTACTTC. This chain uses TRBV5-4 with TRBJ2-5; no firm D call. The germline V gene has CDR1 SGHNT and CDR2 YYREEE (reference sequence). The CDR3 extends over 14 amino acids. V was clipped by 0 bases and J by 3 bases, with 9 bases between them.

The chain combines TRBV29-1 with TRBJ1-2; no reliable D call. The CDR3 totals 14 residues. The germline gives CDR1 SQVTM, CDR2 ANQGSEA. V gave up 3 bases and J gave up 4 bases, with 15 bases separating them. The CDR3 DNA reads TGCAGCGTTGATAATCCCGCGCAGAGCTATGGCTACACCTTC. Translation: CSVDNPAQSYGYTF.

This rearrangement joins TRBV21-1 to TRBJ2-7; the table's TRBD1 call for D was not verified on the DNA. TRBV21-1 is noted as a pseudogene. The CDR3 has 15 amino acids. The CDR3 nucleotides are TGTGCCAGCAGTGCCCCCGGCCCGGGGATCGGAGAGCAGTACTTC. Its protein is CASSAPGPGIGEQYF.

V gene TRBV3-1 combines with J gene TRBJ1-1; the D gene is possibly TRBD1 (5 bases). V gave up 3 bases and J gave up 4 bases, with 15 bases separating them. The CDR3 is made up of 15 amino acids. Germline V gene lookup returns CDR1 LGHDT and CDR2 YNNKEL (reference sequence). CDR3 residues: CASSQGGTVGTEAFF. CDR3 bases: TGTGCCAGCAGCCAGGGAGGGACGGTAGGCACTGAAGCTTTCTTT.

This chain uses TRBV4-1 with TRBJ1-4, with TRBD1 matching 9 bases. The CDR3 totals 18 residues. The germline V gene encodes CDR1 MGHRA and CDR2 YSYEKL. V dropped 0 bases and J dropped 7; count of bases not matched to a gene: 12. The CDR3 DNA is TGCGCCAGCAGCCAAGATGAATGGGTGGGACAGGGCGTTGAAAAACTGTTTTTT. It codes for CASSQDEWVGQGVEKLFF.

The gene calls are TRBV29-1 and TRBJ2-7; 7 nucleotides align to TRBD1. This CDR3 comprises 12 residues. Germline CDR1 SQVTM, CDR2 ANQGSEA. J lost 3 bases, V lost 5 bases, and 4 bases had no gene match. This CDR3 is CSVKGTDYEQYF. DNA of the CDR3: TGCAGCGTTAAGGGGACAGACTACGAGCAGTACTTC.

The V gene is TRBV6-5, the J gene TRBJ1-2; tentatively, D is TRBD1 (5 bases). In germline, CDR1 is MNHEY, CDR2 SVGAGI. This CDR3 spans 14 amino acids. V was shortened by 0 bases and J by 10 bases, with 15 bases between the two germline ends. For the CDR3, the DNA is TGTGCCAGCAGTTACTCTCGGGGGAGTAAGGACTACACCTTC. Residues: CASSYSRGSKDYTF.

This clonotype was seen a handful of times. This chain joins TRBV6-5 and TRBJ2-2; 10 bases map to TRBD1. Germline CDR1 and CDR2: MNHEY and SVGAGI. CDR3 length: 15 amino acids. With V trimmed by 4 bases and J by 7 bases, 6 bases remained unmatched. CDR3 coding DNA: TGTGCCAGCAGTTTCGACAGGGGGCCGAACGGGGAGCTGTTTTTT. Translation: CASSFDRGPNGELFF.

This clonotype was observed a few times. The J gene is TRBJ2-1, the V gene TRBV12-3 or TRBV12-4; weak D call: TRBD2 (6 bases). The CDR3 contains 12 residues. The V end was cut by 3 bases, the J end by 6 bases, with 6 bases between. DNA for the CDR3: TGTGCCAGCAGTTTCGGGGGCAATGAGCAGTTCTTC. The encoded protein is CASSFGGNEQFF.